This record concerns one TCR beta chain sequence. The record originates from a study of cytomegalovirus exposure and HLA in healthy donors. CDR1 SGHRS and CDR2 YFSETQ come from the germline V gene. The V gene end was trimmed by 6 bases and the J gene end by 2 bases; junction bases not matched to a gene: 16. This CDR3 contains 18 residues. In the PCR, 60 Vbeta and 13 Jbeta primers were used. Profiled with immunoSEQ multiplex PCR; TCRdb holds only in-frame clones, not every one. This table has approximately 78,000 clones, less than 85% appearing once. The chain is built from TRBV5-1 and TRBJ2-3; 9 nucleotides agree with TRBD1. This clonotype originated in a woman aged 50 to 65 in good health and CMV-seronegative. Input material: PBMCs. The CDR3, as DNA: TGCGCCAGCAACCCGGGACAGGGAGGGAGGATCCACACAGATACGCAGTATTTT. This sequence encodes CASNPGQGGRIHTDTQYF. The entire variable domain, with the rest obtained from reference TRBV5-1 and TRBJ2-3, is as follows: KAGVTQTPRYLIKTRGQQVTLSCSPISGHRSVSWYQQTPGQGLQFLFEYFSETQRNKGNFPGRFSGRQFSNSRSEMNVSTLELGDSALYLCASNPGQGGRIHTDTQYFGPGTRLTVL.